The entry below gives a single T cell receptor beta chain sequence along with its context. Produced via immunoSEQ multiplex PCR; TCRdb's table is partial and in-frame only. The profile shows roughly 120,000 clones, roughly 89% of them singletons. These data originate in a study of T cell responses to AZD1222 COVID-19 vaccine. V shed 11 bases, J shed 9 bases, and the junction held 11 bases outside the gene matches. The CDR3 covers 13 residues. The germline CDR1 and CDR2 sequences are LNHDA and SQIVND (reference sequence). The chain carries TRBV19 and TRBJ1-5; 9 bases map to TRBD1. The sequence came from an adult in good health. The sample consisted of peripheral blood, taken on day 0 of AZD1222 vaccination. As DNA, the CDR3 is TGTGCCTACCGGGACAGGGCTTTCTTGCCCCAGCATTTT. Protein sequence: CAYRDRAFLPQHF.